This T cell receptor (beta chain) comes out of a study of blood T cell repertoires in COVID-19. This clone turned up a few times. The CDR3 is 15 amino acids. V gave up 2 bases and J gave up 2 bases; unmatched junction bases: 6. Germline-derived CDR1 and CDR2 are MNHEY and SMNVEV (reference sequence). Original methodology: Researchers report that nucleated cell counts were estimated from reference gene primer amplification. Profiled with immunoSEQ multiplex PCR; TCRdb holds only in-frame clones, not every one. D and trimming come from the DNA, and the V and J calls and clone size come from that table. Altogether 310,000 or so clones are present, around 80% being singletons, with the ten largest covering approximately 1.3%.

The sequenced material came from peripheral blood. This clonotype was obtained from a woman between 45 and 60 years old with acute or convalescent COVID-19. The chain carries TRBV27 and TRBJ2-7, with 7 nucleotides matching TRBD2. In DNA form, the CDR3 reads TGTGCCAGCAGTTTAGCGGGAGAGGTGACCTACGAGCAGTACTTC. Protein sequence: CASSLAGEVTYEQYF.